The 5 T cell receptor beta chains below come from one sample, sequenced in a study of cytomegalovirus exposure and HLA in healthy donors. The PCR used 60 Vbeta and 13 Jbeta primers. Assay used: immunoSEQ multiplex PCR; TCRdb lists only in-frame clones, some missing. Here the sample spans 120,000 to 150,000 clones, around 79% being singletons. Sequencing input: PBMCs. The receptors here all came from a female donor in good health and CMV-seronegative.

The rearrangement links TRBV21-1 to TRBJ1-4. TRBV21-1 is a pseudogene. The CDR3 has 15 residues. CDR3 nucleotides: TGTGCCAGCAGCATCGAAGGGAGGTTAAATGAAAAACTGTTTTTT. Residues: CASSIEGRLNEKLFF.

CDR3 DNA sequence: TGCGCCAGCAGCAAGGGACAGGACAATGAGCAGTTCTTC. It specifies CASSKGQDNEQFF. This sequence joins TRBV5-1 and TRBJ2-1, with 8 bases fitting TRBD1. CDR1 is SGHRS, CDR2 YFSETQ, per germline. V shed 4 bases and J 5 bases; nucleotides not matched to a gene: 2. The CDR3 is made up of 13 amino acids.

The chain joins TRBV28 to TRBJ2-3; no clear D. Germline assignment: CDR1 MDHEN and CDR2 SYDVKM. Trimming took 6 bases from V and 2 from J, leaving 9 bases between them. The CDR3 contains 13 residues. CDR3 protein: CASRRGSTDTQYF. CDR3 in DNA: TGTGCCAGCAGAAGAGGTTCCACAGATACGCAGTATTTT.

About this clone: Other DNA sequences in the sample encode the same CDR3. The DNA of the CDR3 is TGTGCCAGCAGCTTCGGGGGAGCCTACGAGCAGTACTTC. Translated, it gives CASSFGGAYEQYF. The chain employs TRBV7-2 and TRBJ2-7, with D possibly matching TRBD2 (6 bases). The CDR3 is 13 residues long. The V gene lost 3 bases and the J gene lost 2 bases, with 8 bases spanning the gap. Germline-derived CDR1 and CDR2 are SGHTA and FQGNSA.

The J gene is TRBJ2-1, the V gene TRBV10-3, with 7 bases fitting TRBD1. CDR1 and CDR2 (germline): ENHRY, SYGVKD. The V and J ends lost 5 bases and 1 base, in that order; junction bases with no gene match: 5. The CDR3 runs to 15 residues. The CDR3 here is CAISPRDRSYNEQFF. CDR3 DNA sequence: TGTGCCATCAGTCCCCGGGACAGATCCTACAATGAGCAGTTCTTC.